The text below deals with one T cell receptor beta chain. Its antigen is unknown. This entry comes from a study of CXCR3-negative and CXCR3-positive naive CD8 T cells. With UMI labels, 5' RACE was used to prepare the TRB cDNA libraries. TCRdb re-called the 5' RACE reads and gives one entry per CDR3 protein, without DNA. The listing contains roughly 60,000 distinct CDR3 sequences. Points from the study as a whole: Compared with CXCR3-negative naive cells, CXCR3-positive naive cells showed more hydrophobic TRB CDR3s. Memory, not naive, CXCR3-negative and CXCR3-positive cells differed in TRBV-TRBJ usage.

The V gene's germline CDR1 is SQVTM and CDR2 ANQGSEA. This CDR3 spans 13 amino acids. The chain joins TRBV29-1 to TRBJ2-1; TCRdb gives TRBD1 as the D gene, but with no DNA this cannot be confirmed. The specimen sequenced was naive CXCR3+ CD8+ T cells from blood. Subset noted: CD45RO-CCR7+CD27+CD95- naive CD8+ T cells expressing CXCR3 (TNR3+). The TCR originated in a human donor in good health. Some clones in this sample may be carry-over from other donors' samples. CDR3 region: CSVEVGGYNEQFF.